This TCR beta chain derives from a study of blood T cell repertoires in COVID-19. Study summary: The cDNA or gDNA used as material had been derived from T cells, B-cell-depleted T cells, or PBMCs.

The CDR3 loop spans 15 amino acids. The germline CDR1 and CDR2 sequences are LGHNT and FRNRAP. The ends lost 1 base at V and 10 bases at J; junction bases unmatched: 8. Authors' processing steps: The assay estimated nucleated cells by amplifying reference gene primers. TCRdb's copy holds only in-frame clones and misses some; the assay was immunoSEQ multiplex PCR. V and J calls and clone size follow that table, whereas D and trimming were derived from the DNA. In the table there are about 320,000 clones, 70% to 90% of which are singletons. Sequencing was carried out using peripheral blood. The gene calls are TRBV12-5 and TRBJ2-1; 9 nucleotides align to TRBD1. This receptor was obtained from a man aged 18-30 years who had recovered from COVID-19. CDR3 protein: CASGLGDRAFGEQFF. The CDR3 nucleotides read TGTGCTAGTGGTTTGGGGGACAGGGCCTTTGGGGAGCAGTTCTTC. The variable domain in full, with the rest retrieved from reference TRBV12-5 and TRBJ2-1, is DARVTQTPRHKVTEMGQEVTMRCQPILGHNTVFWYRQTMMQGLELLAYFRNRAPLDDSGMPKDRFSAEMPDATLATLKIQPSEPRDSAVYFCASGLGDRAFGEQFFGPGTRLTVL.